The 8 T cell receptor beta chains below all came from one sample that was sequenced in a study of human T cells and chemical hapten exposure (dated by TCRdb to the early 2020s). Library method: RACE. For sequencing, a NextSeq 500 was employed. The public reads were quality trimmed at Q25 with fastp and then assembled into clones with MiXCR by TCRdb, keeping productive beta chains. Every distinct CDR3 protein forms one entry, paired with its most common genes and DNA. Counted in this sample were about 340,000 distinct CDR3 sequences; roughly 6.9% of them appeared once. Of the sample, less than 10% falls within the top ten clones. The time point label, as the study defines it: patch test 1, 2 weeks after DPC sensitization. What the treatment or condition label conveys for this sample: therapeutic diphenylcyclopropenone sensitization with weekly scalp DPC. Material: whole blood, obtained in connection with sensitization to the hapten diphenylcyclopropenone (DPC). These receptors were taken from a young woman with alopecia areata. Some clones in this sample may be carry-over from other donors' samples.

This clonotype was seen many times. The CDR3 sequence is CASGLPSMSADTQYF. The CDR3 DNA follows: TGTGCTAGTGGTTTGCCGAGTATGTCAGCAGATACGCAGTATTTT. The chain joins TRBV12-5 to TRBJ2-3; D is unresolved. The CDR3 is made up of 15 amino acids. Germline CDR1 is LGHNT and CDR2 is FRNRAP. Trimming cost V 2 bases and J 4 bases, with 13 bases left between them.

The J gene is TRBJ2-1, the V gene TRBV10-3; 9 bases fit TRBD2. Germline CDR1 and CDR2: ENHRY and SYGVKD. This CDR3 comprises 14 residues. V was clipped by 6 bases and J by 9 bases; unmatched bases: 9. The chain's CDR3 is CAIRLAAGGREQFF. The CDR3 coding sequence is TGTGCCATCAGGCTAGCAGCGGGGGGTCGTGAGCAGTTCTTC.

This clonotype occurred a few times. V and J are TRBV14 and TRBJ2-3; 9 bases align to TRBD1. Germline assignment: CDR1 SGHDN and CDR2 FVKESK. There are 13 residues in the CDR3. V trimming: 6 bases; J trimming: 4 bases; junction bases outside the gene matches: 2. CDR3 amino acids: CASRRTGADTQYF. The CDR3 nucleotides read TGTGCCAGCAGGCGGACAGGGGCAGATACGCAGTATTTT.

This clonotype was picked up many times. The chain uses TRBV2 and TRBJ2-1, with a weak D call TRBD1 (5 bases). Trimming took off 8 bases at V and 4 bases at J, with 21 bases between the two ends. The CDR3 is 16 amino acids. From germline, CDR1 is SNHLY and CDR2 FYNNEI. The CDR3 loop reads CASGARGGPLYNEQFF. The CDR3 nucleotides are TGTGCCAGCGGGGCCCGAGGTGGCCCCTTATACAATGAGCAGTTCTTC.

This clonotype was counted many times. V and J are TRBV11-3 and TRBJ2-1; D is uncertain. The CDR3 consists of 13 residues. Germline assignment: CDR1 SGHNT and CDR2 YENEEA. V was pared by 2 bases and J by 8 bases, with 10 bases between. The CDR3 sequence: CASSLSVFHEQFF. CDR3 bases: TGTGCCAGCAGCTTATCTGTGTTCCATGAGCAGTTCTTC.

In this sample, this clonotype turned up a few times. The chain is built from TRBV2 and TRBJ1-2; maybe TRBD1 (5 bases). The CDR3 consists of 14 residues. The V end was cut by 6 bases, the J end by 10 bases, with 21 bases between. The germline gives CDR1 SNHLY, CDR2 FYNNEI. CDR3 amino acids: CASRGGSLTMDYTF. In DNA form, the CDR3 reads TGTGCCAGCAGGGGGGGAAGTTTAACTATGGACTACACCTTC. Full variable domain (missing parts from reference TRBV2 and TRBJ1-2): EPEVTQTPSHQVTQMGQEVILRCVPISNHLYFYWYRQILGQKVEFLVSFYNNEISEKSEIFDDQFSVERPDGSNFTLKIRSTKLEDSAMYFCASRGGSLTMDYTFGSGTRLTVV.

This clonotype appeared a few times. This chain joins TRBV28 and TRBJ2-1; maybe TRBD2 (5 bases). This CDR3 has 14 amino acids. Germline loops: CDR1 MDHEN, CDR2 SYDVKM. V lost 2 bases, J lost 10 bases, and 15 bases lay in between. For the CDR3, the DNA is TGTGCCAGCAGTTTACGGAGCGGTATCCACGAGCAGTTCTTC. The encoded protein is CASSLRSGIHEQFF.

In its sample, this clonotype was seen a few times. The genes are TRBV29-1 and TRBJ1-1; no clear D gene. The CDR3 is made up of 14 amino acids. V lost 6 bases to trimming and J lost 11 bases, with 25 bases between them. The germline V gene has CDR1 SQVTM and CDR2 ANQGSEA. The CDR3 spells CSVGRTLPTDQAFF. Here the CDR3 DNA reads TGCAGCGTGGGTCGGACTCTCCCCACCGATCAGGCTTTCTTT.